The T cell receptor (beta chain) under discussion was sequenced for a study of vaccination and CD4 T cells after COVID-19. Looking at the study overall: With a range of 35 to 161, the median interval from diagnosis to drawing post-COVID samples was 101 days. Study-wide results and limits: Only relatively few convalescent patients were studied, and early post-infection timepoints were not analyzed. A median of about 90% of reactive clones, in convalescent patients, became evident only post-vaccination. Convalescent patients displayed spike mono-reactivity in 304 of 307 vaccine-specific clones.

This clonotype showed up just a few times. The target antigen is unknown. TCRdb reprocessed the PCR reads via MiXCR and lists one record per CDR3 protein. The repertoire holds about 20,000 distinct CDR3 sequences, with about 60% as singletons. This material consisted of CD4+ T cells from blood, taken before SARS-CoV-2 vaccination. This receptor was obtained from a human donor who had recovered from COVID-19.

As DNA, the CDR3 is TGCAGTGCTAACGGGGGCACTGAAGCTTTCTTT. Translating it yields CSANGGTEAFF. This rearrangement joins TRBV20-1 to TRBJ1-1; weak D call: TRBD1 (5 bases). The V end was cut by 4 bases, the J end by 4 bases, with 7 bases between. This CDR3 is 11 amino acids long. CDR1 is DFQATT, CDR2 SNEGSKA, per germline (reference sequence).